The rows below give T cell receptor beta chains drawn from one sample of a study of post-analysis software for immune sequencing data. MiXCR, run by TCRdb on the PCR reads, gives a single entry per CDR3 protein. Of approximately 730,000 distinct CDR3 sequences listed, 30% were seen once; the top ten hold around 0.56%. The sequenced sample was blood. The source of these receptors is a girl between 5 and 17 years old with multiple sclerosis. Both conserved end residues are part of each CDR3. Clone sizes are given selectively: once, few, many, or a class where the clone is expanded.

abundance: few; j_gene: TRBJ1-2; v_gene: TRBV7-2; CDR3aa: CASSLAGTGYGYTF
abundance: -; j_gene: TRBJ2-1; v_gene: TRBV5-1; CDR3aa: CAGSPTAGVGSYNEQFF
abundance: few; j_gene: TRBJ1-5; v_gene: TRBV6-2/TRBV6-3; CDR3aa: CASSYLRSQPQHF
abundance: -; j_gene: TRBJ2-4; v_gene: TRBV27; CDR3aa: CTSSATDRGRRFGTKNIQYF
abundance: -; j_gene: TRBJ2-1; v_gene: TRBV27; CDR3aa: CASSSTRRGFYNEQFF
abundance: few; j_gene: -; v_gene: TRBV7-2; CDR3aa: CASSLAAGGYNEQYF
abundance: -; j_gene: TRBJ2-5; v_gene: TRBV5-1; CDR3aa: CASSRSVAGGLQETQYF
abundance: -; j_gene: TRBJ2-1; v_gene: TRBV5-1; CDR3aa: CASSSQPAGAGGEQFF
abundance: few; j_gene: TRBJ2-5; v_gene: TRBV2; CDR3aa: CASSASWGETQYF
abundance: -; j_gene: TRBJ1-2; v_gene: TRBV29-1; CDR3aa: CSVVTGVVSEGYTF
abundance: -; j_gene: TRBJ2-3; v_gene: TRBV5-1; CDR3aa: CASSAGQSADTQYF
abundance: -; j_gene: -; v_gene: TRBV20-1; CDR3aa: CSARWAADEQYF
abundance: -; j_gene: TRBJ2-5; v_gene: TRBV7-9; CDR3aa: CASSSLGVSGETQYF
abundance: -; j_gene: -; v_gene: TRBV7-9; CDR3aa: CASSGRWTATQYF
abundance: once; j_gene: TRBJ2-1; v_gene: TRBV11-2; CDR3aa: CASRYRGGETQFF
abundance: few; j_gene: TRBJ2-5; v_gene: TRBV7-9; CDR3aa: CASSTRGFGTQYF
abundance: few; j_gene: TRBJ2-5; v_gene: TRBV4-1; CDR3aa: CASSPINSGAKETQYF
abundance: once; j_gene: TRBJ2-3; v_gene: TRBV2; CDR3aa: CASGKSRGRGGTDTQYF
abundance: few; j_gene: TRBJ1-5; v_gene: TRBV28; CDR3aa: CASSINRGRQPQHF
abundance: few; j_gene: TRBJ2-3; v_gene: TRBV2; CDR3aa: CASSDLNRGRTDTQYF
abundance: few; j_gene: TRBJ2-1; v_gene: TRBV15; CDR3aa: CATSRDLRGPFYNEQFF
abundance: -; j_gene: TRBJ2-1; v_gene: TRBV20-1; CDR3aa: CSAKGLAGVNEQFF
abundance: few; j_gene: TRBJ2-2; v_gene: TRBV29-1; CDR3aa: CSVERDLPGELFF
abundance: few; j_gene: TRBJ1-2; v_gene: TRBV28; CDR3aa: CASSKGQAHYGYTF
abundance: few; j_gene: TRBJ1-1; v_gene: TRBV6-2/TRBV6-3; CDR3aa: CASSYGQANTEAFF
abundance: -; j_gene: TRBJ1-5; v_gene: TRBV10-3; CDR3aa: CAISADRGFPNQPQHF
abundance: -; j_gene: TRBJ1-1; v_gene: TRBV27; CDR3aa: CASSPQHRQLKAFF
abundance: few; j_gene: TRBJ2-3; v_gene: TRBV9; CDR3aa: CASSAHPAVSTDTQYF
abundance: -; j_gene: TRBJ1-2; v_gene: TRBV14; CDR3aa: CASSQEEFYGYTF
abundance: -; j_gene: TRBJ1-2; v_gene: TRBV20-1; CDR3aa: CSAWTGVNYGYTF
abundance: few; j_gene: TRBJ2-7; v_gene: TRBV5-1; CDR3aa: CASSLQGIGYEQYF
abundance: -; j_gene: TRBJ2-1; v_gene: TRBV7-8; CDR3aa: CASSLEDRGTYNEQFF
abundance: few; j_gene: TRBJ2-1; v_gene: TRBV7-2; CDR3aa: CASSTTGAIYNEQFF
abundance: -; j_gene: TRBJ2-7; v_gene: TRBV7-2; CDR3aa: CASSLVSQGRASYEQYF
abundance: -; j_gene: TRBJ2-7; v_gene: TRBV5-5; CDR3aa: CASGFGQGSYEQYF
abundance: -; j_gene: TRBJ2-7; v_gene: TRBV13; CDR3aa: CASSLRAGEQYF
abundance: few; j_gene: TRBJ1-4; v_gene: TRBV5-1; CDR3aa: CASRGSGKEDEKLFF
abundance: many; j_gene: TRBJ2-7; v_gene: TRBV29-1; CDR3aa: CSVEDRFYEQYF
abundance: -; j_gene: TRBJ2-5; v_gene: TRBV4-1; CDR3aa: CASSQEASGGSRETQYF
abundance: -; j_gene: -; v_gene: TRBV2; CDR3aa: CASSVAGGREQYF
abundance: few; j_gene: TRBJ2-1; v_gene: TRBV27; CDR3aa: CASSSIFPRARLDPNEQFF
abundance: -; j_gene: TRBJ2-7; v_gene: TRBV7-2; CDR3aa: CASSLVAGTSGYEQYF
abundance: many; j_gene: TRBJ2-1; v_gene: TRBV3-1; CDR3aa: CASSPGLAVYNEQFF
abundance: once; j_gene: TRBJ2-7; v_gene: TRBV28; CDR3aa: CASSPPTSYLEQYF
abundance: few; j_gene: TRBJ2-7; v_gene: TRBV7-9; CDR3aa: CASSLVGKTYEQYF
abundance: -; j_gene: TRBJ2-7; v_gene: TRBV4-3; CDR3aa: CASSQVVEESYEQYF
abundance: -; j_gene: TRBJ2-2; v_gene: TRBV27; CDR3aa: CASSPTPRDWSSTGELFF
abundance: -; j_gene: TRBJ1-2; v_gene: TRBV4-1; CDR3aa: CASSQGQGRSGYTF
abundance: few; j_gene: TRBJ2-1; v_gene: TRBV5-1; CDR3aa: CASSSWTGQPNNEQFF
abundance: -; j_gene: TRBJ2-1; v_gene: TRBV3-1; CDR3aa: CASSQYSLNSYNEQFF
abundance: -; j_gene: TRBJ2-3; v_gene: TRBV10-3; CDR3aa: CATGLAVSADTQYF
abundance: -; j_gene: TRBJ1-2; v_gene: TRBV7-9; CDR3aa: CASSSDSFNYGYTF
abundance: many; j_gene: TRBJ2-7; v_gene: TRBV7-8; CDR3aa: CASSLDGGTSYEQYF
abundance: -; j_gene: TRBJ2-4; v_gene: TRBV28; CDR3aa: CAGSHHTRGSFEAKNIQYF
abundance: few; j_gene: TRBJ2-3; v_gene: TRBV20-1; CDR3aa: CSASLALEIRDTQYF